This T cell receptor (beta chain) originates from a study of blood T cell repertoires in COVID-19. Study details: COVID-19 samples from acute and convalescent phases originated in the United States, Italy and Spain.

Here immunoSEQ multiplex PCR was the method, and the copy in TCRdb shows in-frame clones only, minus some. Among under 400,000 clones listed, roughly 86% were seen once. As concerns this clone: It is unclear where the CDR3 begins or ends on the DNA, so no DNA is shown, and the CDR3 is as TCRdb lists it.

This receptor was identified in a woman in her twenties or thirties with COVID-19, enrolled during active disease. The specimen was peripheral blood.

CDR3 sequence reads: CARYVPLCQQFSPRLYNEQFF. The chain carries TRBV28 and TRBJ2-1; the table's D call TRBD2 went unverified against the DNA. The germline gives CDR1 MDHEN, CDR2 SYDVKM. The CDR3 sequence runs 21 residues, both termini included.